The 18 T cell receptor beta chains below all came from one sample that was sequenced in a study of Graves' ophthalmopathy and Graves' hyperthyroidism. The study amplified TCR beta CDR3 regions using RNA transcripts. The authors performed first-round RT-PCR with HTBI primers and then a second-round multiplex PCR. Via MiXCR, TCRdb re-called the multiplex PCR reads, giving one row per CDR3 protein. The table records some 410,000 distinct CDR3 sequences, over 20% of them present only once. Sequenced material: peripheral blood. These receptors all come from a woman aged 18-29 years with stable Graves' hyperthyroidism.

This clonotype was counted only a few times. This chain connects TRBV19 to TRBJ1-1; D not resolved. Germline assignment: CDR1 LNHDA and CDR2 SQIVND (reference sequence). The CDR3 has 12 amino acids. V was cut by 1 base and J by 7 bases, with 7 bases left in between. The CDR3 reads CASSIGLGEAFF. The CDR3 nucleotides are TGTGCCAGTAGTATAGGGCTTGGTGAAGCTTTCTTT.

This clonotype has ten or more counts. This chain uses TRBV25-1 with TRBJ2-5; 9 bases align to TRBD2. The CDR3 consists of 18 residues. CDR1 and CDR2 (germline): MGHDK, SYGVNS. V lost 4 bases to trimming and J lost 5 bases; unmatched junction nucleotides: 17. CDR3 in amino acids: CASSVAGGRDLVGETQYF. CDR3 in DNA: TGTGCCAGCAGTGTAGCGGGCGGGAGGGATCTAGTCGGGGAGACCCAGTACTTC.

The V call is TRBV27, the J call TRBJ1-1, with TRBD1 as a possible D gene (5 bases). CDR1 and CDR2 (germline): MNHEY, SMNVEV (reference sequence). This CDR3 spans 19 amino acids. V was cut by 4 bases and J by 1 base, with 25 bases left in between. The CDR3 sequence is CASSSSGILTAVGNTEAFF. The DNA of the CDR3 is TGTGCCAGCAGTTCATCGGGGATCTTGACAGCGGTTGGGAACACTGAAGCTTTCTTT.

This clonotype showed up many times. This chain links TRBV3-1 with TRBJ1-2; 7 bases are a match to TRBD1. CDR1 and CDR2 from the germline V gene are LGHDT and YNNKEL (reference sequence). CDR3 length: 13 amino acids. V shed 1 base, J shed 12 bases, and the junction held 8 bases outside the gene matches. The CDR3: CASSQATGVVHTF. Written as DNA, the CDR3 is TGTGCCAGCAGCCAAGCCACAGGGGTGGTGCACACCTTC.

Ten or more counts support this clonotype. The genes are TRBV25-1 and TRBJ2-3; 7 bases match TRBD1. V lost 2 bases, J lost 2 bases, and 10 bases stayed unmatched. The germline V gene encodes CDR1 MGHDK and CDR2 SYGVNS. The CDR3 loop spans 17 amino acids. The CDR3 bases are TGTGCCAGCAGTGAAAGAAAGGGGGCACGTTTCACAGATACGCAGTATTTT. Protein sequence: CASSERKGARFTDTQYF. Full variable domain (outside the CDR3, taken from reference TRBV25-1 and TRBJ2-3): EADIYQTPRYLVIGTGKKITLECSQTMGHDKMYWYQQDPGMELHLIHYSYGVNSTEKGDLSSESTVSRIRTEHFPLTLESARPSHTSQYLCASSERKGARFTDTQYFGPGTRLTVL.

At least ten counts were recorded for this clonotype. The chain combines TRBV5-1 with TRBJ2-7; 7 bases match TRBD1. This CDR3 region has 13 residues. V shed 3 bases, J shed 12 bases, and the junction held 12 bases outside the gene matches. Germline V lookup: CDR1 SGHRS, CDR2 YFSETQ. The chain's CDR3 is CASSSRRGTAMYF. As DNA, the CDR3 is TGCGCCAGCAGCTCACGAAGGGGGACAGCTATGTACTTC.

As to this clonotype: A much larger clone lies a single base off, so this may be a read error. CDR3 region: CATTTGREAANTGELCF. CDR3 DNA sequence: TGTGCCACCACAACGGGGCGGGAGGCCGCGAACACCGGGGAGCTGTGTTTT. The genes are TRBV7-8 and TRBJ2-2, with 8 bases fitting TRBD2. The germline V gene has CDR1 SGHVS and CDR2 FQNEAQ. The CDR3 spans 17 residues.

This clonotype has a single count. The chain uses TRBV20-1 and TRBJ2-7; a weak D match, TRBD2 (6 bases). Germline loops: CDR1 DFQATT, CDR2 SNEGSKA (reference sequence). The CDR3 runs 12 residues. V was shortened by 6 bases and J by 3 bases, with 12 bases between the two germline ends. The CDR3 region is CSAALGGYEQYF. In DNA form, the CDR3 reads TGCAGTGCCGCACTCGGGGGCTACGAGCAGTACTTC.

Many counts were recorded for this clonotype. The chain uses TRBV6-1 and TRBJ2-6; D is uncertain. Germline loops: CDR1 MNHNS, CDR2 SASEGT. Deletions cut 3 bases from V and 2 bases from J, with 14 bases between. This CDR3 is 17 amino acids long. CDR3 in DNA: TGTGCCAGCAGTGATTACCCCCCTGGGACTGGGGCCAACGTCCTGACTTTC. This translates into CASSDYPPGTGANVLTF.

CDR3 DNA sequence: TGTGCCTGGATTCCCCCGTGGACAGGGAGCCACGAGCAGTACTTC. Its protein product is CAWIPPWTGSHEQYF. This rearrangement joins TRBV30 to TRBJ2-7; 8 bases line up with TRBD1. The CDR3 extends over 15 amino acids. V shed 4 bases, J shed 5 bases, and the junction held 13 bases outside the gene matches. Germline V gives CDR1 GTSNPN, CDR2 SVGIG (reference sequence). The variable domain in full, completed from reference TRBV30 and TRBJ2-7, reads SQTIHQWPATLVQPVGSPLSLECTVEGTSNPNLYWYRQAAGRGLQLLFYSVGIGQISSEVPQNLSASRPQDRQFILSSKKLLLSDSGFYLCAWIPPWTGSHEQYFGPGTRLTVT.

In this sample, this clonotype turned up many times. CDR3 DNA: TGTGCCAGCAGTTTACGGGGGAGATGGGGAGCGAACACCGGGGAGCTGTTTTTT. It specifies CASSLRGRWGANTGELFF. The rearrangement uses TRBV28 and TRBJ2-2; TRBD2 might be the D (6 bases). This CDR3 has 18 residues. Trimming left V 2 bases short and J 0 bases short, with 16 bases between. Germline values: CDR1 MDHEN, CDR2 SYDVKM.

The V and J genes are TRBV12-3 or TRBV12-4 and TRBJ1-1; 8 bases agree with TRBD1. The CDR3 runs 17 residues. The V segment lost 4 bases and the J segment 0 bases; nucleotides outside the gene matches: 10. In nucleotides, the CDR3 is TGTGCCAGCAGTTCCACAGGGGGGGGAATCATGAACACTGAAGCTTTCTTT. Protein product: CASSSTGGGIMNTEAFF.

This clonotype was observed at least ten times. The V and J genes are TRBV7-2 and TRBJ2-5; weak D call: TRBD1 (5 bases). The CDR3 runs 13 residues. Trimming stripped 3 bases from V and 1 base from J, with 6 bases between. Looked up from germline, CDR1 is SGHTA and CDR2 is FQGNSA. Written as DNA, the CDR3 is TGTGCCAGCAGCTTCCAGGGCCAAGAGACCCAGTACTTC. Protein product: CASSFQGQETQYF.

This clonotype was detected ten times or more. This chain joins TRBV6-5 and TRBJ1-5; D is possibly TRBD1 (6 bases). The germline CDR1 and CDR2 sequences are MNHEY and SVGAGI. V lost 3 bases and J lost 3, with 12 bases in between. This CDR3 is built from 15 residues. The CDR3 spells CASSYEQGNNQPQHF. CDR3 bases: TGTGCCAGCAGTTATGAGCAGGGGAACAATCAGCCCCAGCATTTT.

This clonotype was found many times. The V gene is TRBV10-3, the J gene TRBJ2-3; 10 nucleotides line up with TRBD1. The CDR3 runs 15 residues. V trimming: 6 bases; J trimming: 3 bases; junction bases outside the gene matches: 6. CDR1 and CDR2 (germline): ENHRY, SYGVKD. The CDR3 here is CAIRPTGGETDTQYF. The CDR3 coding sequence is TGTGCCATCAGGCCGACAGGGGGCGAGACAGATACGCAGTATTTT.

The genes are TRBV11-1 and TRBJ1-1; no reliable D call. The V end lost 5 bases, the J end lost 0 bases, and 10 bases lay between the germline ends. Germline V gene lookup returns CDR1 SGHAT and CDR2 FQDESV (reference sequence). The CDR3 consists of 14 residues. CDR3 region: CASSHELVNTEAFF. Here the CDR3 DNA reads TGTGCCAGCAGCCACGAGTTAGTGAACACTGAAGCTTTCTTT.

At least ten counts were recorded for this clonotype. The rearrangement links TRBV25-1 to TRBJ2-7; 8 bases fit TRBD1. Germline CDR1 MGHDK, CDR2 SYGVNS. The length of the CDR3 is 13 residues. V lost 3 bases and J lost 5; bases outside the gene matches: 3. CDR3: CASSDQQGDEQYF. In DNA, the CDR3 is TGTGCCAGCAGTGATCAACAGGGGGACGAGCAGTACTTC.

This clonotype was recorded many times. The chain uses TRBV11-1 and TRBJ1-2; a possible D gene is TRBD1 (6 bases). Germline values: CDR1 SGHAT, CDR2 FQDESV (reference sequence). V was trimmed by 0 bases and J by 3 bases, leaving 14 bases between them. This CDR3 is 16 amino acids long. In nucleotides, the CDR3 is TGTGCCAGCAGCTTAGCGGGGACAAGGAGTGACTATGGCTACACCTTC. This translates into CASSLAGTRSDYGYTF. Drawing the rest from reference TRBV11-1 and TRBJ1-2, the complete variable domain is EAEVAQSPRYKITEKSQAVAFWCDPISGHATLYWYRQILGQGPELLVQFQDESVVDDSQLPKDRFSAERLKGVDSTLKIQPAELGDSAMYLCASSLAGTRSDYGYTFGSGTRLTVV.